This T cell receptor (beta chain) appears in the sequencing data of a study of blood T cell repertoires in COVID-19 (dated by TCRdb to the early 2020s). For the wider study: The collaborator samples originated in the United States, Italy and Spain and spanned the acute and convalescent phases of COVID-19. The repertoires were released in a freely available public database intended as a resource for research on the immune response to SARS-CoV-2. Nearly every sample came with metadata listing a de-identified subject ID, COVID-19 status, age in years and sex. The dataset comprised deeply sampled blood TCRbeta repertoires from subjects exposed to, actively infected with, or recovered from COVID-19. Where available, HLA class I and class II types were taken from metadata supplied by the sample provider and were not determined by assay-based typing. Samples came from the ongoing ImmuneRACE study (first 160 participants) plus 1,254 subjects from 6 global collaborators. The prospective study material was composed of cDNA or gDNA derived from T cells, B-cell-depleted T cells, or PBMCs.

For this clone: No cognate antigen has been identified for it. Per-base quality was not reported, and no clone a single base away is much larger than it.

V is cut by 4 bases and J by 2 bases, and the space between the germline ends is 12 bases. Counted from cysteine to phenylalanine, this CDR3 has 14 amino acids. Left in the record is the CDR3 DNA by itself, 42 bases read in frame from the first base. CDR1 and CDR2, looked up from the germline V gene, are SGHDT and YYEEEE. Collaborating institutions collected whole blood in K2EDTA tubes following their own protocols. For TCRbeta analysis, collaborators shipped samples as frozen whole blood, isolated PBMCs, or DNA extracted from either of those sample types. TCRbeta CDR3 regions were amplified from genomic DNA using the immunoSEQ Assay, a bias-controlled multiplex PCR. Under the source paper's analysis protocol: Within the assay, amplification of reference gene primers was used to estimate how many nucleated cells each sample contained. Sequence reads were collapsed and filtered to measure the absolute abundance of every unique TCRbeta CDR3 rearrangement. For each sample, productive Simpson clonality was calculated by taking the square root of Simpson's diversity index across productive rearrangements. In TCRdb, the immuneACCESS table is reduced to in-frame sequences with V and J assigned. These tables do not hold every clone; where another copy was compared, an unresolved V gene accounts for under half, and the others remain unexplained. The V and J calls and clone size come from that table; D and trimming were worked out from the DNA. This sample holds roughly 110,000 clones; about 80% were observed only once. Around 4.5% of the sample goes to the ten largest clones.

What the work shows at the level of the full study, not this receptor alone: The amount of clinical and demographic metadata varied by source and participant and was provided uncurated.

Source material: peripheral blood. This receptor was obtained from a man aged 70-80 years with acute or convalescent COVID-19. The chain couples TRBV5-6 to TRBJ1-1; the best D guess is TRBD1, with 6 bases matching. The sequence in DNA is TGTGCCAGCAGCCAGGGACACCGCAACACTGAAGCTTTCTTT. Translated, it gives CASSQGHRNTEAFF.